The 3 T cell receptor beta chains below were found in one sample sequenced in a study of T-cell reconstitution after alpha-beta-depleted transplantation in children. The library targeted TCRbeta and was prepared with unique molecular identifiers. TCRdb processed the PCR reads anew with MiXCR; each CDR3 protein has one entry. Of roughly 200,000 distinct CDR3 sequences listed, roughly 6.8% are singletons. The sample here was PBMCs from the stem cell graft donor, taken from the stem cell graft. The receptors come from a human donor who donated a stem cell graft to a child with Wiskott-Aldrich syndrome.

This clonotype was seen repeatedly, ten times or more. This chain joins TRBV10-1 and TRBJ2-1, with 10 bases fitting TRBD2. The germline gives CDR1 WNHNN, CDR2 SYGVQD (reference sequence). Trimming cost V 1 base and J 5 bases; bases outside gene matches: 2. CDR3 length: 15 amino acids. In DNA, the CDR3 is TGCGCCAGCAGTGAGTTTGGACTAGCGGACAATGAGCAGTTCTTC. Protein product: CASSEFGLADNEQFF.

This clonotype has just a few counts. The genes are TRBV7-9 and TRBJ1-1; D is unclear. CDR3 length: 11 residues. Trimming left V 5 bases short and J 12 bases short, with 13 bases between. Germline-derived CDR1 and CDR2 are SEHNR and FQNEAQ (reference sequence). CDR3 nucleotides: TGTGCCAGCAGCCCCGGCGAGGTAACTTTCTTT. Translation gives CASSPGEVTFF.

This clonotype was counted at least ten times. The V and J genes are TRBV20-1 and TRBJ1-2; D remains ambiguous. The CDR3 is 13 residues long. The ends were cut back, 1 base at V and 1 base at J, with 7 bases in the middle. Per germline, CDR1 DFQATT and CDR2 SNEGSKA (reference sequence). The CDR3 protein is CSARVAFNYGYTF. As DNA, the CDR3 is TGCAGTGCTAGAGTAGCATTTAACTATGGCTACACCTTC.